The 3 T cell receptor beta chains below come from one sample, sequenced in a study of spatial heterogeneity in lung cancer. Time point indicated: blood at routine non-recurrence follow-up after resection. In TCRdb, the 5' RACE reads were re-called with MiXCR into one record per CDR3 protein. This sample yields 100,000 to 120,000 distinct CDR3 sequences, of which about 10% are seen a single time; about 24% belongs to the top ten. The starting material was PBMCs, obtained at follow-up. The receptor set was obtained from a female donor with early-stage non-small cell lung cancer.

The sample holds a few counts of this clonotype. This chain links TRBV4-2 with TRBJ1-1; D gene ambiguous. With 2 bases removed from V and 1 base from J, the gap between germline ends came to 11 bases. The CDR3 spans 15 residues. Germline values: CDR1 LGHNA, CDR2 YNFKEQ. The CDR3 DNA sequence: TGTGCCAGCAGCCAACTCAGACGGACGAACACTGAAGCTTTCTTT. Translated, it gives CASSQLRRTNTEAFF.

This clonotype has a handful of counts. V gene TRBV24-1 combines with J gene TRBJ2-5, with a weak D call TRBD1 (6 bases). The germline gives CDR1 KGHDR, CDR2 SFDVKD. This CDR3 has 15 residues. V lost 4 bases, J lost 5 bases, and 16 bases lay in between. The CDR3 spells CATSDPQGITETQYF. CDR3 DNA sequence: TGTGCCACCAGTGACCCACAGGGAATTACGGAGACCCAGTACTTC.

Ten or more counts support this clonotype. The gene calls are TRBV6-1 and TRBJ2-5; the D gene is possibly TRBD1 (5 bases). V lost 4 bases and J 0 bases, leaving 12 bases between the germline ends. Germline assignment: CDR1 MNHNS and CDR2 SASEGT. CDR3 length equals 15 residues. For the CDR3, the DNA is TGTGCCAGCAGTGGAGACAGCTGGTACCAAGAGACCCAGTACTTC. Translated: CASSGDSWYQETQYF.